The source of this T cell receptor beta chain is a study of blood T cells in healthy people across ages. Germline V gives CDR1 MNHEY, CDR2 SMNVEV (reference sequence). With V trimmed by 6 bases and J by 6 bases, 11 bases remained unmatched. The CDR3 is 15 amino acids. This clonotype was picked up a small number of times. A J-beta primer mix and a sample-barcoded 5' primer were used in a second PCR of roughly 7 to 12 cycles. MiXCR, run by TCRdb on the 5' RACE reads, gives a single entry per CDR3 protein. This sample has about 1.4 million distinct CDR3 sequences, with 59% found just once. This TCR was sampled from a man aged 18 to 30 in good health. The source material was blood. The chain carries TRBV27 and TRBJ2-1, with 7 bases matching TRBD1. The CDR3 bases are TGTGCCAGCAGCCGGGGACAGTCCGATATCAATGAGCAGTTCTTC. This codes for CASSRGQSDINEQFF.